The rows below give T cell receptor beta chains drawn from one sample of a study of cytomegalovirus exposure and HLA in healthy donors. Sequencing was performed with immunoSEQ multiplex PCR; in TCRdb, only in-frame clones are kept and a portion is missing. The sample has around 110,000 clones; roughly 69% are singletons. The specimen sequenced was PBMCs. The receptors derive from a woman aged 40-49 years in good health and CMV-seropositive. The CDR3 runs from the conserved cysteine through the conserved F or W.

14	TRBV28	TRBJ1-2	CASNMRGPLWGYTF
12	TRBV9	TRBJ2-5	CASSPNQETQYF
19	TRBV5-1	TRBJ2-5	CASSLSDTSGSQLLETQYF
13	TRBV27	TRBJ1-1	CASSPYSNTEAFF
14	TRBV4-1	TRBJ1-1	CASTPRGEGTEAFF
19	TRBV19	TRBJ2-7	CASSTQTSGMGSLRYGQYF
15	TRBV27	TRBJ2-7	CASSFASSGAYEQYF
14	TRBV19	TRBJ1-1	CASSISQGWTEAFF
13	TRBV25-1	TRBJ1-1	CASSPTGDTEAFF
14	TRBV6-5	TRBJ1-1	CASRPRQGATEAFF
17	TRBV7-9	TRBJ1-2	CSSSYMGVTEYQHGYTF
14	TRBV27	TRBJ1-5	CASKDRYSNQPQHF
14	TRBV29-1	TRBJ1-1	CSVDGITGATEAFF
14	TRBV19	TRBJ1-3	CASRPRTGGNTIYF
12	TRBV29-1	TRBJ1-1	CSVDPRNTEAFF
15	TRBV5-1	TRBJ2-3	CASSSIRDITDTQYF
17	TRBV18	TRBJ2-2	CASSPGTSGPNTGELFF
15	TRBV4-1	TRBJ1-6	CASSQEWQARSPLHF
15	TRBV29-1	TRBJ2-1	CSVAGSGSSYNEQFF
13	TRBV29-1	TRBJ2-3	CSVGPPDRGTQYF
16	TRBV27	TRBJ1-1	CASSQEQGDMNTEAFF
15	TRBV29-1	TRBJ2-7	CSVDILSGTAYEQYF
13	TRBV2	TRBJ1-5	CASSRGSNQPQHF
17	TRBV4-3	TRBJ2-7	CASSQGGRTSGIYEQYF
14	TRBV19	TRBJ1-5	CASRRDRDRQPQHF
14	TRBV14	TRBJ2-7	CASSQVSRAIEQYF